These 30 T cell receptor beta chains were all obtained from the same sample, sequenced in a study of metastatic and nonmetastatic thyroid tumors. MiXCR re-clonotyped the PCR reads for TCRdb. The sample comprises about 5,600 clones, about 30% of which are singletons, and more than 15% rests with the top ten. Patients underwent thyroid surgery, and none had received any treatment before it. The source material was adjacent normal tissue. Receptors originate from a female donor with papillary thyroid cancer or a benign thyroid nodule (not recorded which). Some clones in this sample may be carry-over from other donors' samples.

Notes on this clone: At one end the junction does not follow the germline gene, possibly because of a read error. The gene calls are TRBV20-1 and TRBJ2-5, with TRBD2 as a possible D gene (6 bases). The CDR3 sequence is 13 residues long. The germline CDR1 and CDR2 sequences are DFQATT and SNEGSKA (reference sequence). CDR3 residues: CSARGGEGKTKYF. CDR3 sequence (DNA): TGCAGTGCTAGGGGAGGCGAGGGGAAGACCAAGTACTTC.

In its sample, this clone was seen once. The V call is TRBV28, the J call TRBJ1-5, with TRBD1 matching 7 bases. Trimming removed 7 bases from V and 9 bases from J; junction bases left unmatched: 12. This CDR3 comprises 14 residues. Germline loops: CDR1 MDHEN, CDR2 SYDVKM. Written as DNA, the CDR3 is TGTGCCAGCACCTTATCGAGGGGGCCACTGCCCCAGCATTTT. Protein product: CASTLSRGPLPQHF.

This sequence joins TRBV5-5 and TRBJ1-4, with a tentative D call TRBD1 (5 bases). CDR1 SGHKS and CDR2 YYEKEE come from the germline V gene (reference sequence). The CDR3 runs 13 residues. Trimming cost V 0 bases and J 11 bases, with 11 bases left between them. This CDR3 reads CASSLEEGLKLFF. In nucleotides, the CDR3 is TGTGCCAGCAGCTTGGAGGAGGGACTCAAACTGTTTTTT.

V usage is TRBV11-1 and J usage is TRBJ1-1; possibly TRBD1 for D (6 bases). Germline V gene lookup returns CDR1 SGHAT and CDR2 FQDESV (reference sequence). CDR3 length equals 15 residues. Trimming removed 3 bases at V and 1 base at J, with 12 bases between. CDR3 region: CASSLGDRPNTEAFF. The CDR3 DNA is TGTGCCAGCAGCTTGGGTGACAGGCCGAACACTGAAGCTTTCTTT.

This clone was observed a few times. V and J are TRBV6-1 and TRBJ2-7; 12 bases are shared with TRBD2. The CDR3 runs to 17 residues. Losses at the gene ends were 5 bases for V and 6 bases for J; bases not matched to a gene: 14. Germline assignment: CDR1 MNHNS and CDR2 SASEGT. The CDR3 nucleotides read TGTGCCAGCAGTAGACTAGCGGGAGTCCCCCATTTTTGCGAGCAGTACTTC. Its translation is CASSRLAGVPHFCEQYF.

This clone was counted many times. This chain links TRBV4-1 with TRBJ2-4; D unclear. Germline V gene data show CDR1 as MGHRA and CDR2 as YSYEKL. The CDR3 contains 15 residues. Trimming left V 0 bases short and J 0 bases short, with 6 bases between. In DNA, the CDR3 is TGCGCCAGCAGCCAAGATCTTATAGCCAAAAACATTCAGTACTTC. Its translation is CASSQDLIAKNIQYF.

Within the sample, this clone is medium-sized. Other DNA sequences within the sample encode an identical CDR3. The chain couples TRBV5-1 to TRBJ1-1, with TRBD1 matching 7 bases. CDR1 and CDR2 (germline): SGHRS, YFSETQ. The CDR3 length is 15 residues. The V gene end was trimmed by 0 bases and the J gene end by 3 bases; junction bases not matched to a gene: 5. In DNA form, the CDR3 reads TGCGCCAGCAGCTTGGTACGGCAGGGGGACACTGAAGCTTTCTTT. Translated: CASSLVRQGDTEAFF.

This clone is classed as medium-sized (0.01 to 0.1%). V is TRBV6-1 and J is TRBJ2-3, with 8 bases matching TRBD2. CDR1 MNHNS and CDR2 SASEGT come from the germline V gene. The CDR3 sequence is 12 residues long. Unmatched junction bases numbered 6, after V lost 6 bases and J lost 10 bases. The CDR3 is CASRPREGAQYF. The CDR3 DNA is TGTGCCAGCAGACCACGGGAGGGCGCGCAGTATTTT.

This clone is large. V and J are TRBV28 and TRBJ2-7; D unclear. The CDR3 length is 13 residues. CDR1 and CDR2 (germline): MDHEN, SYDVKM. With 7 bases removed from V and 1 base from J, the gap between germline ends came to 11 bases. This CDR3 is CASKFPRSYEQYF. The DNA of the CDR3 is TGTGCCAGCAAGTTCCCCCGGTCCTACGAGCAGTACTTC.

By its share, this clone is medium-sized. The CDR3 here is CSARDPGVRQFF. CDR3 bases: TGCAGTGCTAGAGATCCGGGGGTTCGGCAGTTCTTC. V is TRBV20-1 and J is TRBJ2-1, with D perhaps matching TRBD2 (6 bases). Germline CDR1 and CDR2: DFQATT and SNEGSKA (reference sequence). This CDR3 is 12 amino acids long. The V gene lost 0 bases and the J gene lost 12 bases, with 12 bases spanning the gap.

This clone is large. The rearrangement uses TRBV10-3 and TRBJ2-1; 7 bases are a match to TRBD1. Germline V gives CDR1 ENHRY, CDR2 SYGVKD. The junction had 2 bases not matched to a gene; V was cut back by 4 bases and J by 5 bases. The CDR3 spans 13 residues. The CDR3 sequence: CAISGQGNNEQFF. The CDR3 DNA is TGTGCCATCAGTGGACAGGGCAACAATGAGCAGTTCTTC.

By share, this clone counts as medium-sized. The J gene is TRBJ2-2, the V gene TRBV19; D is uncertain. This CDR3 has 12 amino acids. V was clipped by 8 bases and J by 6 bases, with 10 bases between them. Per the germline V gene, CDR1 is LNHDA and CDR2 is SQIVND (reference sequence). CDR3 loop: CASLRRSGELFF. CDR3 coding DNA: TGTGCCAGTCTTAGACGGTCCGGGGAGCTGTTTTTT.

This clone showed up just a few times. The CDR3 is CASSFSGSGDEQFF. The DNA of the CDR3 is TGTGCCAGCAGTTTTAGCGGGAGTGGGGATGAGCAGTTCTTC. The chain links TRBV27 to TRBJ2-1; TRBD2 matches at 9 bases. This CDR3 has 14 amino acids. With V trimmed by 3 bases and J by 8 bases, 5 bases remained unmatched. Germline values: CDR1 MNHEY, CDR2 SMNVEV (reference sequence).

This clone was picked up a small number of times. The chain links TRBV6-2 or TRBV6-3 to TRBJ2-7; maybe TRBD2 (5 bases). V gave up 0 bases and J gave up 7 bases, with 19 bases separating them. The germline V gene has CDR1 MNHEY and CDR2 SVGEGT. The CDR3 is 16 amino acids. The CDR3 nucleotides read TGTGCCAGCAGTTACTCGTTGGACTTAGGCATGAAAGAGCAGTACTTC. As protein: CASSYSLDLGMKEQYF.

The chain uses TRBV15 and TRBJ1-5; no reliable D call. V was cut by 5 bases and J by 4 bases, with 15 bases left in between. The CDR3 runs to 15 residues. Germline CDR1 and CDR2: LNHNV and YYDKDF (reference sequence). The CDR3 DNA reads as TGTGCCACCAGCCTGGCCCGAGGACGGAATCAGCCCCAGCATTTT. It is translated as CATSLARGRNQPQHF.

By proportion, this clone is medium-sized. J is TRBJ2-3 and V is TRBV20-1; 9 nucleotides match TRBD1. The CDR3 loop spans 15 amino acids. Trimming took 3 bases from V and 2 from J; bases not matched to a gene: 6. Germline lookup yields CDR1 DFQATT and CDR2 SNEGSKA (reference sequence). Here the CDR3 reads CSASDRGSNTDTQYF. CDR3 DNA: TGCAGTGCTAGCGACAGGGGGTCCAACACAGATACGCAGTATTTT.

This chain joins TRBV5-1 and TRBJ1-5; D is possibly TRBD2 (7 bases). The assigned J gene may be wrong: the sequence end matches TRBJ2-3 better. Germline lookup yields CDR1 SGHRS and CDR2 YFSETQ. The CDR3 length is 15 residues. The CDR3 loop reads CASSLVGGAGQPQYF. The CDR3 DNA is TGCGCCAGCAGCTTGGTTGGGGGGGCAGGGCAGCCCCAGTATTTT.

CDR3 coding DNA: TGTGCCAGCAGCGCCGTTTTTTTTGGGAGCCCCCGGGGATACAATGAGCAGTTCTTC. This sequence encodes CASSAVFFGSPRGYNEQFF. The V and J genes are TRBV13 and TRBJ2-1; perhaps TRBD2 as D (5 bases). CDR1 is PRHDT, CDR2 FYEKMQ, per germline (reference sequence). Trimming took off 5 bases at V and 4 bases at J, with 27 bases between the two ends. The CDR3 has 19 amino acids. The full variable domain, completed using reference TRBV13 and TRBJ2-1, is AAGVIQSPRHLIKEKRETATLKCYPIPRHDTVYWYQQGPGQDPQFLISFYEKMQSDKGSIPDRFSAQQFSDYHSELNMSSLELGDSALYFCASSAVFFGSPRGYNEQFFGPGTRLTVL.

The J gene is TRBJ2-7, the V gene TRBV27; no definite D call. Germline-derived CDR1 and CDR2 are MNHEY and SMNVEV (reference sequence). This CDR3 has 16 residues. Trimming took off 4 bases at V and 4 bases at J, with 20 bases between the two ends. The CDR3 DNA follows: TGTGCCAGCAGTTCCGGTTCGGTACTGACGCCTTACGAGCAGTACTTC. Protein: CASSSGSVLTPYEQYF.

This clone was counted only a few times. The CDR3 reads CASSPGTGNFQGNQPQHF. The CDR3 nucleotides are TGTGCCAGCAGCCCCGGGACAGGTAATTTTCAGGGCAATCAGCCCCAGCATTTT. The V and J genes are TRBV6-2 or TRBV6-3 and TRBJ1-5; 8 bases are shared with TRBD1. V was pared by 6 bases and J by 2 bases, with 15 bases of the junction left unmatched. Germline CDR1 and CDR2: MNHEY and SVGEGT. CDR3 length: 18 amino acids.

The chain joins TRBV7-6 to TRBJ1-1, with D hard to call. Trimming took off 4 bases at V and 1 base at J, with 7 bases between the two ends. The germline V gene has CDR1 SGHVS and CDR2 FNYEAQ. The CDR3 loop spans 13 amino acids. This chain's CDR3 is CASSSQENTEAFF. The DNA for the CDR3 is TGTGCCAGCAGCTCTCAGGAGAACACTGAAGCTTTCTTT.

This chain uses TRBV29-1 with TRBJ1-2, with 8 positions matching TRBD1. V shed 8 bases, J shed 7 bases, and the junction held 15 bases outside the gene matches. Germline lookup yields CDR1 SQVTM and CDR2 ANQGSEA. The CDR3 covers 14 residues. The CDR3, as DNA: TGCAGCATCCTCCCTGCGACAGGGGTGAGTGGCTACACCTTC. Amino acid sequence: CSILPATGVSGYTF.

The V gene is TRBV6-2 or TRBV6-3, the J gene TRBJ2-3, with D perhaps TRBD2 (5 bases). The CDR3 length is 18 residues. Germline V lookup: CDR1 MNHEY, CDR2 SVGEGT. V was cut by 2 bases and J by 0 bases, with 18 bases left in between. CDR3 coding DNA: TGTGCCAGCAGTTACGAAGTATTAGCGAGCACTAGCACAGATACGCAGTATTTT. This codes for CASSYEVLASTSTDTQYF.

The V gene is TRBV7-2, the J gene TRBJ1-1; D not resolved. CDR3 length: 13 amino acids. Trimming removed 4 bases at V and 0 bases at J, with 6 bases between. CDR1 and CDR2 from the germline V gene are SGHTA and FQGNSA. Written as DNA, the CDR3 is TGTGCCAGCAGCTCCTATTTGAACACTGAAGCTTTCTTT. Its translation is CASSSYLNTEAFF. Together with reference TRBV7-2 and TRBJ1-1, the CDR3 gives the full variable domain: GAGVSQSPSNKVTEKGKDVELRCDPISGHTALYWYRQSLGQGLEFLIYFQGNSAPDKSGLPSDRFSAERTGGSVSTLTIQRTQQEDSAVYLCASSSYLNTEAFFGQGTRLTVV.

DNA of the CDR3: TGTGCCAGTAGTATCTGGACAGGGGGCGTTATAACTGAAGCTTTCTTT. Translation: CASSIWTGGVITEAFF. The chain recombines TRBV19 with TRBJ1-1; 11 nucleotides align to TRBD1. Germline V gene lookup returns CDR1 LNHDA and CDR2 SQIVND (reference sequence). Unmatched junction bases numbered 8, after V lost 3 bases and J lost 5 bases. This CDR3 comprises 16 residues.

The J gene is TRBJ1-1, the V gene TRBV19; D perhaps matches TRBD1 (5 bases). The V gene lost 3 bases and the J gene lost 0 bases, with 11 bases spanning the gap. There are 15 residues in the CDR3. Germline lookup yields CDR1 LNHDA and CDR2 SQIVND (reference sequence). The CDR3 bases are TGTGCCAGTAGTATTTGGGGCAGAATGAACACTGAAGCTTTCTTT. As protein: CASSIWGRMNTEAFF.

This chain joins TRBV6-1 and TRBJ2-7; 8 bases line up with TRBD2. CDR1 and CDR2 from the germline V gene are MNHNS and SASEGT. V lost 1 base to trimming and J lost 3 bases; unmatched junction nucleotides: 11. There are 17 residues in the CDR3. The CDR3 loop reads CASSEEVWSGGYYEQYF. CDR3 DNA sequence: TGTGCCAGCAGTGAAGAGGTCTGGAGCGGGGGCTACTACGAGCAGTACTTC.

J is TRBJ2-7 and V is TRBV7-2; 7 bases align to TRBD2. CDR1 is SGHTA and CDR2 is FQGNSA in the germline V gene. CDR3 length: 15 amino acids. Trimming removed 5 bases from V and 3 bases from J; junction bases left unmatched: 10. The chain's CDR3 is CASSPQPGGIYEQYF. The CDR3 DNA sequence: TGTGCCAGCAGCCCGCAGCCCGGGGGGATCTACGAGCAGTACTTC.

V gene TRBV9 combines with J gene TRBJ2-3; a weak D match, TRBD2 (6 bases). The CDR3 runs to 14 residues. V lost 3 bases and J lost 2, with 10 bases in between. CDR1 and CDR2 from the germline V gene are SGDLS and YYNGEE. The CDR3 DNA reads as TGTGCCAGCAGCGAAAGCGGGCCCACAGATACGCAGTATTTT. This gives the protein CASSESGPTDTQYF.

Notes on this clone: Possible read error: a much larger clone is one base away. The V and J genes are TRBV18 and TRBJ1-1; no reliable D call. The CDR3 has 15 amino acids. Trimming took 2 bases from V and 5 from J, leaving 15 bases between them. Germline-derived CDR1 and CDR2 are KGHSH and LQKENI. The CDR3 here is CASSPSTPVGTEAFF. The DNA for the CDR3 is TGTGCCAGCTCACCATCAACGCCAGTAGGGACTGAAGCTTTCTTT.